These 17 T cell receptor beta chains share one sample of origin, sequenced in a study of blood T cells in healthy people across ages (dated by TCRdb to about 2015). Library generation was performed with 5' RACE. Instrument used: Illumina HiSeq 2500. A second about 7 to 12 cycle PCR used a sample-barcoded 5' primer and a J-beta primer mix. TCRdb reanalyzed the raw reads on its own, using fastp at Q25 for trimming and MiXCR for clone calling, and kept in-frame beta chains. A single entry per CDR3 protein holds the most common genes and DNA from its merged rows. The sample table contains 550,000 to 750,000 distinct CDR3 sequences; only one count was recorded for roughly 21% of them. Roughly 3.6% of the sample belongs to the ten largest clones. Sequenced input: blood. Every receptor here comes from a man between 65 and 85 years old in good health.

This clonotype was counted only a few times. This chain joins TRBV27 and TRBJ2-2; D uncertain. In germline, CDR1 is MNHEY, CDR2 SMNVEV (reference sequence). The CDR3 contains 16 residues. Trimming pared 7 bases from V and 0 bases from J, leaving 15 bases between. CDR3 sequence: CASTHDNPSNTGELFF. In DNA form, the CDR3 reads TGTGCCAGCACGCACGATAACCCTTCGAACACCGGGGAGCTGTTTTTT.

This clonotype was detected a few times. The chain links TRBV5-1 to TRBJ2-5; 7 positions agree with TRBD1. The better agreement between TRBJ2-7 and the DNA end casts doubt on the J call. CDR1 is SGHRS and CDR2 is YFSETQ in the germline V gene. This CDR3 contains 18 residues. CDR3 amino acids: CASRTGQTSTKRANEQYF. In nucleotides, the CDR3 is TGCGCCAGCAGGACGGGACAGACTTCCACAAAAAGAGCGAACGAGCAGTACTTC.

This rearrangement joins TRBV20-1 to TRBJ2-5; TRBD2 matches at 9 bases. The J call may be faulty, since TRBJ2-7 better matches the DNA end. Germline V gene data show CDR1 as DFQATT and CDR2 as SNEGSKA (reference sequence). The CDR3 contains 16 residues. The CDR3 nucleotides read TGCAGTGCTAGAGATGAGGTAGCGGGAGATTTGTACGAGCAGTACTTC. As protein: CSARDEVAGDLYEQYF.

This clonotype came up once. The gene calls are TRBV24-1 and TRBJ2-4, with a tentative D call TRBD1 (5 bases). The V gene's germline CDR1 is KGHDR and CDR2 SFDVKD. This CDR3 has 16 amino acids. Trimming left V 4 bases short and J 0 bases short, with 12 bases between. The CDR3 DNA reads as TGTGCCACCAGTGACCAAGACAGTCTAGCCAAAAACATTCAGTACTTC. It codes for CATSDQDSLAKNIQYF.

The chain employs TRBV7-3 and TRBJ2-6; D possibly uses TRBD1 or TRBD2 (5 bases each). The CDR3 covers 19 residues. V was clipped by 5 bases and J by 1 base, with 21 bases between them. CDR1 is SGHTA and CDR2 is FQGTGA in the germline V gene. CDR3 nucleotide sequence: TGTGCCAGCAGCCTTAGAGGGGTTCGCAGCTCTTCTGGGGCCAACGTCCTGACTTTC. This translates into CASSLRGVRSSSGANVLTF.

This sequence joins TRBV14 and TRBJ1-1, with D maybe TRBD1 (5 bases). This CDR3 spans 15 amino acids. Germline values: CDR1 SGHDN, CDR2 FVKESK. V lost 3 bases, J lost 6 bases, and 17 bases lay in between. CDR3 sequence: CASSQTVNVYAEAFF. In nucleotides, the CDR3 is TGTGCCAGCAGCCAGACAGTCAACGTATACGCTGAAGCTTTCTTT.

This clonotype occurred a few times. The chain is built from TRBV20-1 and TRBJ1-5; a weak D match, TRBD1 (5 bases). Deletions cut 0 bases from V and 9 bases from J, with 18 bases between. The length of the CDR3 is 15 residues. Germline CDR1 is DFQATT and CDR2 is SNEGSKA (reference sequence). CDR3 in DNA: TGCAGTGCTAGAGATTCCCGACAGCCCGAATGGCCCCAGCATTTT. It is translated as CSARDSRQPEWPQHF.

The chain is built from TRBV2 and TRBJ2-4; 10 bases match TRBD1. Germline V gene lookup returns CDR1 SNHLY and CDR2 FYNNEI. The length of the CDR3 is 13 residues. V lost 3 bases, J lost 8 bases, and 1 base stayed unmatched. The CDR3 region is CASSDGTGDIQYF. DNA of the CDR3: TGTGCCAGCAGTGACGGGACAGGGGACATTCAGTACTTC.

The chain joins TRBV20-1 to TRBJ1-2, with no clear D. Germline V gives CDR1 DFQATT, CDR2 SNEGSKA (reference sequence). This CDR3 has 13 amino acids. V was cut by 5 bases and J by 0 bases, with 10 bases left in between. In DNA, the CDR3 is TGCAGTGCTGGACGACAAACTAACTATGGCTACACCTTC. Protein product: CSAGRQTNYGYTF.

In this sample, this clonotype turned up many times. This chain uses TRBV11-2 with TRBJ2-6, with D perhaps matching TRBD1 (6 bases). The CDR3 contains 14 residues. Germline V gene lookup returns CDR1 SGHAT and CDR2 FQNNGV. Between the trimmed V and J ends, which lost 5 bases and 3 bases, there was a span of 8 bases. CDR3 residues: CASSPGVGANVLTF. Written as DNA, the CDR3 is TGTGCCAGCAGCCCAGGGGTTGGGGCCAACGTCCTGACTTTC.

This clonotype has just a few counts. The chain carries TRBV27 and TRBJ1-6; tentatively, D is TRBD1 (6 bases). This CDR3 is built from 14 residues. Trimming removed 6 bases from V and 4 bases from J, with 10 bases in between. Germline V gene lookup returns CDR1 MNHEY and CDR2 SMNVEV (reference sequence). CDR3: CASREQGYNSPLHF. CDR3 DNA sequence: TGTGCCAGCAGGGAACAGGGTTATAATTCACCCCTCCACTTT.

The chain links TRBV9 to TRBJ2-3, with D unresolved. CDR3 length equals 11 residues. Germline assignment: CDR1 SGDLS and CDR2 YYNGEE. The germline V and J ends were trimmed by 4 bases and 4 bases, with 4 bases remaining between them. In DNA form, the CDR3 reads TGTGCCAGCAGCTGGGCAGATACGCAGTATTTT. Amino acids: CASSWADTQYF.

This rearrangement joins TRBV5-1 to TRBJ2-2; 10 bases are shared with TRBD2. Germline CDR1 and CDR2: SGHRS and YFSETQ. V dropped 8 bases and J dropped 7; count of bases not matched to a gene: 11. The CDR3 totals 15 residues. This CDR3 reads CASRSGTSVNGELFF. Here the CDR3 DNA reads TGCGCCAGTCGTTCCGGGACTAGCGTTAACGGGGAGCTGTTTTTT.

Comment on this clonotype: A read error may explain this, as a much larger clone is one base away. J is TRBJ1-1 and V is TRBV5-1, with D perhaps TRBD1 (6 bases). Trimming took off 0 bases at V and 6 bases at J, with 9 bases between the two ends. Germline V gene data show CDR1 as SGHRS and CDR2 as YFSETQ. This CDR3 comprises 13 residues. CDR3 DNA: TGCGCCAGCAGCTTGGCCAACAGGGCTGAAGCTTTCTTT. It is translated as CASSLANRAEAFF.

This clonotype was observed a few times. CDR3 DNA: TGTGCCAGCAGCCAAGGTCCGGAGTTGTACTTC. Protein product: CASSQGPELYF. The chain combines TRBV3-1 with TRBJ2-7; D remains ambiguous. V lost 1 base, J lost 12 bases, and 10 bases lay in between. Germline V lookup: CDR1 LGHDT, CDR2 YNNKEL (reference sequence). The length of the CDR3 is 11 residues.

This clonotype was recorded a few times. This CDR3 reads CSARTPTGSLPPYEQYF. CDR3 nucleotides: TGCAGTGCTAGAACCCCGACAGGGAGTCTACCCCCGTACGAGCAGTACTTC. The chain employs TRBV20-1 and TRBJ2-5; 7 bases are shared with TRBD1. The DNA end favors TRBJ2-7, so the J call may be wrong. CDR3 size: 17 residues. The germline V gene has CDR1 DFQATT and CDR2 SNEGSKA (reference sequence).

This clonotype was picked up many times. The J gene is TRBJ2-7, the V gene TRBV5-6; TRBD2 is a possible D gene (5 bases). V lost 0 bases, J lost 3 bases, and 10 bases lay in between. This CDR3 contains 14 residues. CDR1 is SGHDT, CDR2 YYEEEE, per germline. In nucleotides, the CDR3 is TGTGCCAGCAGCTTGGGTGGACTGAGCTACGAGCAGTACTTC. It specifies CASSLGGLSYEQYF.